Listed below are T cell receptor beta chains from one sample, sequenced in a study of shared clonotypes between healthy human individuals. Using immunoSEQ multiplex PCR, the repertoire was profiled, and TCRdb retains in-frame clones only, with some absent. The table includes some 470,000 clones, around 80% detected once. Sequenced input: PBMCs. The receptors stem from a woman between 35 and 50 years old in good health. Some clones in this sample may be carry-over from other donors' samples. The conserved cysteine and the conserved F or W are not part of the CDR3 here. Rows may omit the clone size; those that give it use once, few, many or a size class.

.,TRBJ2-6,TRBV19,14,ASSIGRVTGANVLT
few,TRBJ1-1,TRBV10-3,11,AISELEATEAF
.,TRBJ1-5,TRBV30,11,AWRGGYNQPQH
.,TRBJ2-7,TRBV5-1,13,ASSPEGWTSYEQY
.,TRBJ1-5,TRBV18,12,ASSPGQGFQPQH
.,TRBJ1-2,TRBV6-1,12,ASSDQQGAGGYT
.,TRBJ1-4,TRBV7-8,14,ASSSRDPATNEKLF
.,TRBJ2-3,TRBV5-1,12,ASRVGTSTDTQY
.,TRBJ2-1,TRBV6-1,11,ASSRDTYNEQF
.,TRBJ2-2,TRBV5-1,11,ASSVNRGGELF
.,TRBJ2-5,TRBV7-9,11,ASSSRDRGTQY
.,TRBJ2-7,TRBV7-2,14,ASSFRTSGRSYEQY
.,TRBJ2-2,TRBV27,14,ATGGRDAENTGELF
few,TRBJ2-7,TRBV18,13,ASSERQGDGYEQY
.,TRBJ2-2,TRBV11-3,13,ASSLAWGRTGELF
.,TRBJ1-2,TRBV30,11,AWSVRGPYGYT
once,TRBJ1-2,TRBV28,10,ASSIQSYGYT
.,TRBJ1-3,TRBV6-1,13,ASRLTQEAGNTIY
.,TRBJ2-7,TRBV5-1,13,ASSSDLGYSYEQY
.,TRBJ1-4,TRBV6-6,14,ASSAGTGDDYEKLF
many,TRBJ1-2,TRBV14,10,ASSRQGYGYT
.,TRBJ2-5,TRBV14,12,ASSQVAGQETQY
many,TRBJ2-7,TRBV30,10,AWSRRGDEQY
.,TRBJ2-4,TRBV15,15,ATSRVSGVLAKNIQY
.,TRBJ2-3,TRBV15,14,ATSRGLPSSTDTQY
.,TRBJ2-1,TRBV27,13,ASIRQAGAYNEQF
.,TRBJ2-1,TRBV5-1,12,ASSQGLAGGEQF
.,TRBJ2-1,TRBV7-2,11,ASSLDWAGEQF
many,TRBJ2-1,TRBV14,14,ASSREGLAEHNEQF
.,TRBJ2-7,TRBV18,12,ASSPGLAESEQC
.,TRBJ2-7,TRBV7-8,14,ASSLILAIKTYEQY
.,TRBJ1-5,TRBV5-8,12,ASSPRQVAQPQH
once,TRBJ2-1,TRBV6-4,13,ASSDEVAAYNEQF
few,TRBJ2-5,TRBV6-1,11,ASSSEYQETQY
.,TRBJ1-4,TRBV30,11,AWSGGVGEKLF
.,TRBJ1-1,TRBV7-9,13,ASSLAKAYFAEAF
.,TRBJ1-1,TRBV21-1,13,ASSKWGMGGTEAF
.,TRBJ2-7,TRBV2,12,ASSGRPSTYEQY
.,TRBJ2-3,TRBV6-1,13,ASSPRLAGTDTQY
.,TRBJ1-2,TRBV28,12,ASSLRTVYYGYT
.,TRBJ2-1,TRBV11-2,12,ASSLSPGNNEQF
.,TRBJ2-5,TRBV18,14,ASSPQGATYQETQY
.,TRBJ1-5,TRBV6-1,12,ASTGQGGNQPQH
.,TRBJ1-2,TRBV4-3,12,ASSQGPRDYGYT
.,TRBJ1-4,TRBV30,12,AWSRGQGSEKLF
.,TRBJ2-2,TRBV5-1,13,ASSFTSSGIRELF
few,.,TRBV7-9,12,ASSLVGTSYEQY
.,TRBJ2-2,TRBV19,13,ASTTSGIYTGELF
.,TRBJ1-2,TRBV7-2,11,ASSPDSNYGYT
.,TRBJ1-5,TRBV28,14,ASRSIQGASRQPQH
.,TRBJ2-1,TRBV2,12,ASSGGYNYNEQF
.,TRBJ2-7,TRBV19,12,ASARGAGSYEQY
once,TRBJ2-5,TRBV7-6,13,ASSLRPMGRETQY